A selection of T cell receptor beta chains follows, all from one sample in a study of blood T cell repertoires in COVID-19. The data were produced by immunoSEQ multiplex PCR, yet TCRdb's version contains in-frame clones alone and is incomplete. The table includes some 170,000 clones, approximately 90% detected once. Sequencing input: peripheral blood. Source of these receptors: a woman in her forties or fifties with acute or convalescent COVID-19. The CDR3 runs from the conserved cysteine through the conserved F or W. D genes are given only for firm matches. Rows may omit the clone size; those that give it use once, few, many or a size class.

v_call,d_call,j_call,clone_size,cdr3_nt,cdr3_aa
TRBV6-4,TRBD1,TRBJ2-3,NA,TGTGCCAGCAGTGCTGCAGGGGGCGATTTTGATACGCAGTATTTT,CASSAAGGDFDTQYF
TRBV6-1,TRBD1,TRBJ1-1,NA,TGTGCCAGCAGTGGCCTCGACAGGGGGCGAGGGGGAACTGAAGCTTTCTTT,CASSGLDRGRGGTEAFF
TRBV19,NA,TRBJ1-1,NA,TGTGCCAGTAGTTTCGGGAACACTGAAGCTTTCTTT,CASSFGNTEAFF
TRBV11-2,NA,TRBJ1-1,few,TGTGCCAGCAGCTACTCGAGCGGGGTTGCTTTCTTT,CASSYSSGVAFF
TRBV7-6,NA,TRBJ2-7,NA,TGTGCCAGCAGCTCTGCCCAGGGAAGTCGATACGAGCAGTACTTC,CASSSAQGSRYEQYF
TRBV6-5,TRBD1,TRBJ1-2,NA,TGTGCCAGCAGTTTAAGGACAGGGAAGGGTCCTGGCTACACCTTC,CASSLRTGKGPGYTF
TRBV5-1,NA,TRBJ2-5,NA,TGCGCCAGCAGCTCTCCGTTAGAGTCGGGGACCCAGTACTTC,CASSSPLESGTQYF
TRBV19,TRBD1,TRBJ1-1,NA,TGTGCCAGTAGTCCAGAAGGACAGGGGTGGACTGAAGCTTTCTTT,CASSPEGQGWTEAFF
TRBV10-1,TRBD2,TRBJ2-3,NA,TGCGCCAGCAGTGCCTTCCGGAGCGGGAGGGGTGCAGATACGCAGTATTTT,CASSAFRSGRGADTQYF
TRBV3-1/TRBV3-2,TRBD1,TRBJ1-6,NA,TGTGCCAGCAGCCAAACAGGGGGCGCCCATTCACCCCTCCACTTT,CASSQTGGAHSPLHF
TRBV11-3,TRBD1,TRBJ1-2,NA,TGTGCCAGCAGCCTGGACAGGGGCTATGGCTACACCTTC,CASSLDRGYGYTF
TRBV7-8,TRBD1,TRBJ2-2,NA,TGTGCCAGCAGCTTAGAGACAGGGGTCGGGGAGCTGTTTTTT,CASSLETGVGELFF
TRBV2,NA,TRBJ1-3,NA,TGTGCCAGCAGTGAACTCCACACCATATATTTT,CASSELHTIYF
TRBV30,NA,TRBJ1-5,NA,TGTGCCTGGAGTGGCTACGGGAATCAGCCCCAGCATTTT,CAWSGYGNQPQHF
TRBV10-1,TRBD1,TRBJ1-1,NA,TGCGCCAGCAGACCGGGACAGGGATTCACTGAAGCTTTCTTT,CASRPGQGFTEAFF
TRBV20-1,NA,TRBJ1-2,NA,TGCAGTGCTAGTCAGGGCGCCGTCTATGGCTACACCTTC,CSASQGAVYGYTF
TRBV7-9,NA,TRBJ2-5,few,TGTGCCAGCAGACCGGAGCTGGAGGAGACCCAGTACTTC,CASRPELEETQYF
TRBV6-4,NA,TRBJ1-2,NA,TGTGCCAGCAGCAGGGGACCGGGCGAAGGCTACACCTTC,CASSRGPGEGYTF
TRBV27,NA,TRBJ2-3,NA,TGTGCCAGCAGTTTAGGCGGGTCCCACACAGATACGCAGTATTTT,CASSLGGSHTDTQYF
TRBV12-5,NA,TRBJ2-7,NA,TGTGCTAGTGGGCCAAACCGGGCCTACGAGCAGTACTTC,CASGPNRAYEQYF
TRBV2,NA,TRBJ2-3,NA,TGTGCCAGCAGGGGACTCGATACGCAGTATTTT,CASRGLDTQYF
TRBV9,TRBD2,TRBJ2-1,NA,TGTGCCAGCAGTCGGACTAGCGGGAGTTCCTACAATGAGCAGTTCTTC,CASSRTSGSSYNEQFF